This is a list of T cell receptor beta chains from one sample in a study of shared clonotypes between healthy human individuals. Libraries were prepared by immunoSEQ multiplex PCR; TCRdb keeps only in-frame clonotypes and omits some of them. The sample holds over 950,000 clones, 77% seen once. Specimen: memory CD4+ T cells from PBMCs. Source of these receptors: a man younger than 35 in good health. Some clones in this sample may be carry-over from other donors' samples. Each CDR3 is given with its conserved first and last residue. The D gene is left open where the match is weak. Rows give clone size only sometimes, using once, few, many, or a class for an expanded clone.

J: TRBJ2-3
length: 18
D: TRBD2
V: TRBV11-2
size: -
DNA: TGTGCCAGCAGCTTAGGACGCGGGAGGGCCACGAGCACAGATACGCAGTATTTT
CDR3: CASSLGRGRATSTDTQYF

J: TRBJ2-7
length: 14
D: -
V: TRBV19
size: -
DNA: TGTGCCAGAACCCGGGACAAGAGCTCCTACGAGCAGTACTTC
CDR3: CARTRDKSSYEQYF

J: TRBJ2-5
length: 12
D: -
V: TRBV6-6
size: once
DNA: TGTGCCAGCAGTTACTACGCTACGACCCAGTACTTC
CDR3: CASSYYATTQYF

J: TRBJ2-7
length: 15
D: TRBD2
V: TRBV7-2
size: -
DNA: TGTGCCAGCAGCTCAGGACTAGCGGGAGCTAACGAGCAGTACTTC
CDR3: CASSSGLAGANEQYF

J: TRBJ2-1
length: 14
D: TRBD1
V: TRBV2
size: -
DNA: TGTGCCAGCAGTTCTCCGGGACAGGAGAATGAGCAGTTCTTC
CDR3: CASSSPGQENEQFF

J: TRBJ2-2
length: 14
D: -
V: TRBV5-1
size: -
DNA: TGCGCCAGCAGCTTGGGGCAAAACACCGGGGAGCTGTTTTTT
CDR3: CASSLGQNTGELFF

J: TRBJ2-7
length: 15
D: -
V: TRBV6-1
size: -
DNA: TGTGCCAGCTACCAAAGGGACCCGAGCTCCTACGAGCAGTACTTC
CDR3: CASYQRDPSSYEQYF

J: TRBJ2-5
length: 15
D: -
V: TRBV6-6
size: few
DNA: TGTGCCAGCAGTTACGGAGGGCTCCGGGAAGAGACCCAGTACTTC
CDR3: CASSYGGLREETQYF

J: TRBJ2-1
length: 15
D: TRBD1
V: TRBV18
size: -
DNA: TGTGCCAGCTCTCAATATACAGGGGTCACGGATGAGCAGTTCTTC
CDR3: CASSQYTGVTDEQFF

J: TRBJ1-2
length: 13
D: -
V: TRBV7-2
size: many
DNA: TGTGCCAGCAGCCACGAGTCGGGCGATGGCTACACCTTC
CDR3: CASSHESGDGYTF

J: TRBJ2-7
length: 14
D: -
V: TRBV6-5
size: few
DNA: TGTGCCAGCAGGCCGTCAGGGGGGGCCTACGAGCAGTACTTC
CDR3: CASRPSGGAYEQYF

J: TRBJ2-1
length: 16
D: -
V: TRBV6-1
size: many
DNA: TGTGCCAGCAGTGGAGGAAGGCAGGGGTCCCACAATGAGCAGTTCTTC
CDR3: CASSGGRQGSHNEQFF

J: TRBJ1-4
length: 17
D: -
V: TRBV28
size: -
DNA: TGTGCCAGCACCGCCGCGGGGCAGGGGAAGACTAATGAAAAACTGTTTTTT
CDR3: CASTAAGQGKTNEKLFF

J: TRBJ1-2
length: 14
D: -
V: TRBV18
size: -
DNA: TGTGCCAGCTCACCACCGATTGGTCGAGGCGGCTACACCTTC
CDR3: CASSPPIGRGGYTF

J: TRBJ1-2
length: 14
D: -
V: TRBV18
size: -
DNA: TGTGCCAGCTCACCACGCGAGGTAATCTATGGCTACACCTTC
CDR3: CASSPREVIYGYTF